These T cell receptor beta chains were read from a single sample in a study of T cell changes during pregnancy in multiple sclerosis. Sequenced by immunoSEQ multiplex PCR; TCRdb stores in-frame clones only, minus some. This table has approximately 23,000 clones, more than 85% appearing once. The specimen was CD4+ T cells from peripheral blood mononuclear cells, collected after pregnancy. The receptors derive from a female donor in good health, enrolled as a control in a pregnancy study. Each CDR3 is given with its conserved first and last residue. The D gene is left open where the match is weak. Rows may omit the clone size; those that give it use once, few, many or a size class.

j_call v_call clone_size d_call cdr3_nt cdr3_aa
TRBJ1-4 TRBV2 NA NA TGTGCCAGCAGCCCACCACGGGGGGACAAGGGTAATGAAAAACTGTTTTTT CASSPPRGDKGNEKLFF
TRBJ1-2 TRBV28 NA NA TGTGCCAGCAGCTTGTCGTCCTATGGCTACACCTTC CASSLSSYGYTF
TRBJ1-5 TRBV30 NA NA TGTGCCTGGAGTTCACAGGGAGATCAGCCCCAGCATTTT CAWSSQGDQPQHF
TRBJ1-1 TRBV23-1 NA TRBD1 TGCGCCAGCAGTCAATCTAAGAGCGGGACAGGTAGGGAGAACACTGAAGCTTTCTTT CASSQSKSGTGRENTEAFF
TRBJ1-1 TRBV5-4 once NA TGTGCCAGCAGCCAACGAGAGGGTGAAGCTTTCTTT CASSQREGEAFF
TRBJ1-2 TRBV27 NA NA TGTGCCAGCAGTTTTTATGGAGGGAGGCCAAACTATGGCTACACCTTC CASSFYGGRPNYGYTF
TRBJ1-3 TRBV2 NA NA TGTGCCAGCACTTCATCGCGTTTCTCTGGAAACACCATATATTTT CASTSSRFSGNTIYF
TRBJ2-7 TRBV7-9 NA NA TGTGCCAGCAGCCGAGGAACGAACTACGAGCAGTACTTC CASSRGTNYEQYF
TRBJ2-7 TRBV28 NA TRBD1 TGTGCCAGCTCGAGGACAGGGGGTCCCTACGAGCAGTACTTC CASSRTGGPYEQYF
TRBJ1-5 TRBV6-1 NA NA TGTGCCAGCAGTGAGGGGCTTGACAGGTCGAACCAGCATTTT CASSEGLDRSNQHF
TRBJ1-1 TRBV7-9 once TRBD1 TGTGCCAGCAGTCAAGACAGGGCTAACACTGAAGCTTTCTTT CASSQDRANTEAFF
TRBJ2-2 TRBV9 few NA TGTGCCAGCAGCGTAGGGCGGGAAACCGGGGAGCTGTTTTTT CASSVGRETGELFF
TRBJ1-2 TRBV7-8 once TRBD1 TGTGCCAGCAGCTTAGTGAGAGGACAGGGAGATGGCTACACCTTC CASSLVRGQGDGYTF
TRBJ1-2 TRBV7-9 NA NA TGTGCCAGCAGCCGATCGGGCGAGGCGGGCGGCTACACCTTC CASSRSGEAGGYTF